Presented here are 20 T cell receptor beta chains from one specimen sequenced in a study of shared clonotypes between healthy human individuals. TCRdb keeps only in-frame clones here, not all; method: immunoSEQ multiplex PCR. Altogether 2 million to 3 million clones are present, over 85% being singletons, with the ten largest covering roughly 0.39%. The sample taken for sequencing was naive CD4+ T cells from PBMCs. Subset reported: CD45RA+ positively selected. The receptors shown here come from a young man in good health. Some clones in this sample may be carry-over from other donors' samples.

This chain links TRBV5-1 with TRBJ1-6; unclear D gene. V was trimmed by 0 bases and J by 7 bases, leaving 5 bases between them. Germline lookup yields CDR1 SGHRS and CDR2 YFSETQ. This CDR3 comprises 13 residues. The CDR3 is CASSLAENSPLHF. CDR3 sequence (DNA): TGCGCCAGCAGCTTGGCCGAGAATTCACCCCTCCACTTT.

The chain is built from TRBV28 and TRBJ1-4, with a weak D call TRBD1 (5 bases). Germline loops: CDR1 MDHEN, CDR2 SYDVKM. The CDR3 spans 15 residues. Trimming left V 4 bases short and J 6 bases short, with 15 bases between. The CDR3 spells CASSSTGTAYEKLFF. In nucleotides, the CDR3 is TGTGCCAGCAGTTCCACCGGGACGGCGTATGAAAAACTGTTTTTT. The whole variable domain, filled in from reference TRBV28 and TRBJ1-4, reads DVKVTQSSRYLVKRTGEKVFLECVQDMDHENMFWYRQDPGLGLRLIYFSYDVKMKEKGDIPEGYSVSREKKERFSLILESASTNQTSMYLCASSSTGTAYEKLFFGSGTQLSVL.

The gene calls are TRBV7-9 and TRBJ2-5; D possibly matches TRBD1 or TRBD2 (6 bases each). With 2 bases removed from V and 5 bases from J, the gap between germline ends came to 9 bases. The V gene's germline CDR1 is SEHNR and CDR2 FQNEAQ (reference sequence). CDR3 length equals 13 residues. CDR3 in DNA: TGTGCCAGCAGCTTATGGGGGGCTGAGACCCAGTACTTC. Its protein is CASSLWGAETQYF.

This chain joins TRBV20-1 and TRBJ1-2; TRBD1 might be the D (5 bases). V was cut by 5 bases and J by 5 bases, with 9 bases left in between. The length of the CDR3 is 11 residues. In germline, CDR1 is DFQATT, CDR2 SNEGSKA (reference sequence). This CDR3 is CSAERQYGYTF. The CDR3 nucleotides are TGCAGTGCTGAGAGACAGTATGGCTACACCTTC.

The V and J genes are TRBV21-1 and TRBJ1-5. TRBV21-1 is designated a pseudogene. This CDR3 contains 15 residues. CDR3 sequence: CPGRLTKGSNQPQHF. CDR3 nucleotide sequence: TGCCCCGGACGCCTTACTAAAGGGAGCAATCAGCCCCAGCATTTT.

Worth noting for this clone: Other DNA sequences of this sample code for an identical CDR3. The J gene is TRBJ1-2, the V gene TRBV19, with TRBD1 as a possible D gene (5 bases). The V and J ends lost 3 bases and 2 bases respectively, with 10 bases between them. This CDR3 spans 14 amino acids. Germline lookup yields CDR1 LNHDA and CDR2 SQIVND (reference sequence). The CDR3 sequence is CASSIQGANYGYTF. The CDR3 DNA is TGTGCCAGTAGTATCCAGGGCGCAAACTATGGCTACACCTTC. Filled out from reference TRBV19 and TRBJ1-2, the complete variable domain reads DGGITQSPKYLFRKEGQNVTLSCEQNLNHDAMYWYRQDPGQGLRLIYYSQIVNDFQKGDIAEGYSVSREKKESFPLTVTSAQKNPTAFYLCASSIQGANYGYTFGSGTRLTVV.

The CDR3 loop is CASSLEGQGAYEQYF. The CDR3 nucleotides read TGTGCCAGCAGCTTAGAGGGACAGGGCGCCTACGAGCAGTACTTC. This sequence joins TRBV11-1 and TRBJ2-7; 9 nucleotides align to TRBD1. The germline V gene encodes CDR1 SGHAT and CDR2 FQDESV (reference sequence). Trimming cost V 1 base and J 2 bases; bases outside gene matches: 3. The CDR3 spans 15 residues.

A single count supports this clone. The J gene is TRBJ1-2, the V gene TRBV5-1, with 9 bases matching TRBD1. Unmatched junction bases numbered 14, after V lost 3 bases and J lost 8 bases. In germline, CDR1 is SGHRS, CDR2 YFSETQ. The CDR3 extends over 16 amino acids. CDR3 sequence reads: CASSSGGPQGAGGYTF. The CDR3 coding sequence is TGCGCCAGCAGCTCCGGGGGCCCACAGGGGGCGGGAGGCTACACCTTC.

This clone has a single count. This chain connects TRBV28 to TRBJ1-1; no firm D call. Trimming took 9 bases from V and 0 from J, leaving 14 bases between them. This CDR3 comprises 14 residues. Germline CDR1 MDHEN, CDR2 SYDVKM. This CDR3 is CASLTFAMNTEAFF. CDR3 DNA sequence: TGTGCCAGTCTAACGTTCGCCATGAACACTGAAGCTTTCTTT.

The sample holds one count of this clone. V and J are TRBV9 and TRBJ2-2; D is undetermined. CDR1 and CDR2 (germline): SGDLS, YYNGEE. Trimming shortened V by 3 bases and J by 3 bases, and 9 bases separated the two germline ends. The CDR3 covers 14 residues. CDR3 loop: CASSAMTYTGELFF. In DNA, the CDR3 is TGTGCCAGCAGCGCTATGACGTACACCGGGGAGCTGTTTTTT.

The chain uses TRBV30 and TRBJ2-2, with 7 bases fitting TRBD1. This CDR3 comprises 13 residues. V shed 8 bases and J 4 bases; nucleotides not matched to a gene: 7. Germline CDR1 reads GTSNPN; CDR2 reads SVGIG (reference sequence). The CDR3 DNA sequence: TGTGCCCTAGGGGGCTTCGGCACCGGGGAGCTGTTTTTT. It specifies CALGGFGTGELFF.

The chain combines TRBV7-6 with TRBJ2-5; 11 positions match TRBD2. TRBJ2-7 explains the end of the DNA better; the J call may be wrong. Germline CDR1 and CDR2: SGHVS and FNYEAQ. This CDR3 has 16 residues. CDR3 in amino acids: CASRAGLAGSSYEQYF. The CDR3 coding sequence is TGTGCCAGCAGAGCCGGACTAGCGGGTAGCTCCTACGAGCAGTACTTC.

The CDR3 region is CASSLMGVSLTGELFF. CDR3 DNA: TGTGCCAGCAGCTTAATGGGTGTTTCACTAACCGGGGAGCTGTTTTTT. This chain connects TRBV11-2 to TRBJ2-2; D not resolved. The CDR3 totals 16 residues. CDR1 and CDR2 (germline): SGHAT, FQNNGV. V lost 2 bases and J 5 bases, leaving 15 bases between the germline ends.

The chain carries TRBV7-2 and TRBJ2-3; 10 bases are shared with TRBD2. The CDR3 loop spans 14 amino acids. CDR1 and CDR2 from the germline V gene are SGHTA and FQGNSA. The V and J ends lost 7 bases and 4 bases, in that order; junction bases with no gene match: 5. The DNA for the CDR3 is TGTGCCAGCACAAGCGGGAGGGCATCAGATACGCAGTATTTT. This encodes CASTSGRASDTQYF. The whole variable domain, filled in from reference TRBV7-2 and TRBJ2-3, reads GAGVSQSPSNKVTEKGKDVELRCDPISGHTALYWYRQSLGQGLEFLIYFQGNSAPDKSGLPSDRFSAERTGGSVSTLTIQRTQQEDSAVYLCASTSGRASDTQYFGPGTRLTVL.

Remarks on this clone: The same CDR3 also results from other DNA sequences found in this sample. The CDR3 region has the DNA TGTGCCAGCAGCTTGGGGCAGAACTATGGCTACACCTTC. Encoded protein: CASSLGQNYGYTF. This chain links TRBV5-4 with TRBJ1-2; D unclear. This CDR3 comprises 13 residues. The germline V and J ends were trimmed by 0 bases and 2 bases, with 5 bases remaining between them. Germline lookup yields CDR1 SGHNT and CDR2 YYREEE (reference sequence).

J is TRBJ1-2 and V is TRBV28; a weak D match, TRBD1 (5 bases). Germline assignment: CDR1 MDHEN and CDR2 SYDVKM. There are 15 residues in the CDR3. Trimming shortened V by 2 bases and J by 13 bases, and 23 bases separated the two germline ends. Written as DNA, the CDR3 is TGTGCCAGCAGTTTAAATGGGCAGGGCACCCCCGGGGGCACCTTC. Translating gives CASSLNGQGTPGGTF.

The chain employs TRBV7-9 and TRBJ2-7; D is ambiguous. V shed 5 bases and J shed 7 bases, with 21 bases lying between them. Germline CDR1 is SEHNR and CDR2 is FQNEAQ (reference sequence). The CDR3 is 15 residues long. The CDR3 coding sequence is TGTGCCAGCAGCCTGGGATCCAGGAGCCTACGAGAGCAGTACTTC. Encoded protein: CASSLGSRSLREQYF.

The chain carries TRBV4-1 and TRBJ1-2, with TRBD1 matching over 10 bases. The CDR3 is made up of 19 amino acids. The germline V gene encodes CDR1 MGHRA and CDR2 YSYEKL. Germline trimming cut 1 base from V and 0 bases from J; bases unmatched to any gene: 11. This chain's CDR3 is CASSQAVLGTGAPNYGYTF. Written as DNA, the CDR3 is TGCGCCAGCAGCCAAGCCGTGCTGGGGACAGGGGCCCCTAACTATGGCTACACCTTC.

The count of this clone is one. V and J are TRBV5-1 and TRBJ2-2, with unresolved D. V lost 2 bases, J lost 6 bases, and 11 bases lay in between. Per the germline V gene, CDR1 is SGHRS and CDR2 is YFSETQ. The CDR3 length is 14 residues. CDR3 DNA: TGCGCCAGCAGCTTAGGGTTCGGCCCCGGGGAGCTGTTTTTT. Amino acid sequence: CASSLGFGPGELFF.

This clone was found once. The J gene is TRBJ1-5, the V gene TRBV28, with D perhaps matching TRBD1 (6 bases). CDR3 length equals 14 residues. Trimming cost V 5 bases and J 6 bases, with 14 bases left between them. The germline V gene encodes CDR1 MDHEN and CDR2 SYDVKM. The CDR3 region is CASSRGGSVQPQHF. As DNA, the CDR3 is TGTGCCAGCAGTAGAGGGGGAAGCGTTCAGCCCCAGCATTTT.